Listed here are 15 T cell receptor beta chains from one sample, sequenced in a study of response to subunit inactivated influenza vaccine. TCRdb analysed the RT-PCR reads with MiXCR anew, one entry per CDR3 protein. The repertoire holds over 750,000 distinct CDR3 sequences, with approximately 21% as singletons. Sequences were derived from PBMCs from blood, sampled roughly 5 days after vaccination. The receptor set was obtained from a middle-aged man who received an inactivated influenza vaccine.

The V call is TRBV4-1, the J call TRBJ2-5; a possible D gene is TRBD2 (5 bases). The CDR3 runs 14 residues. V lost 4 bases and J 5 bases, leaving 14 bases between the germline ends. Germline lookup yields CDR1 MGHRA and CDR2 YSYEKL. The chain's CDR3 is CASSLAERAETQYF. CDR3 bases: TGCGCCAGCAGCCTCGCTGAGAGGGCGGAGACCCAGTACTTC.

V gene TRBV28 combines with J gene TRBJ2-7, with D unclear. Per germline, CDR1 MDHEN and CDR2 SYDVKM. This CDR3 has 11 residues. Trimming removed 7 bases from V and 4 bases from J, with 8 bases in between. The CDR3 DNA reads as TGTGCCAGCAAAACACGATACGAGCAGTACTTC. Protein sequence: CASKTRYEQYF.

V gene TRBV28 combines with J gene TRBJ2-2; 8 nucleotides line up with TRBD2. V lost 5 bases to trimming and J lost 5 bases; unmatched junction nucleotides: 16. Germline CDR1 reads MDHEN; CDR2 reads SYDVKM. The CDR3 extends over 18 amino acids. The CDR3 DNA follows: TGTGCCAGCAGTACCCGAATCCAGGATAGCGGGGTTACCGGGGAGCTGTTTTTT. Protein sequence: CASSTRIQDSGVTGELFF. The whole variable domain, remainder taken from reference TRBV28 and TRBJ2-2, is DVKVTQSSRYLVKRTGEKVFLECVQDMDHENMFWYRQDPGLGLRLIYFSYDVKMKEKGDIPEGYSVSREKKERFSLILESASTNQTSMYLCASSTRIQDSGVTGELFFGEGSRLTVL.

The V call is TRBV20-1, the J call TRBJ2-5; 12 positions agree with TRBD2. J gave up 5 bases and V 3 bases, and 7 bases lay outside the gene matches. This CDR3 spans 15 amino acids. In germline, CDR1 is DFQATT, CDR2 SNEGSKA (reference sequence). In DNA form, the CDR3 reads TGCAGTGCTAGTCACCTAGCGGGGGGGCGTGAGACCCAGTACTTC. Translating it yields CSASHLAGGRETQYF.

In its sample, this clonotype was seen a few times. The V call is TRBV24-1, the J call TRBJ2-7; 7 nucleotides match TRBD2. The CDR3 has 14 amino acids. Looked up from germline, CDR1 is KGHDR and CDR2 is SFDVKD. V lost 3 bases to trimming and J lost 3 bases; unmatched junction nucleotides: 4. CDR3 protein: CATSDRGEGYEQYF. The CDR3 DNA sequence: TGTGCCACCAGTGATCGGGGGGAGGGCTACGAGCAGTACTTC.

At least ten counts were recorded for this clonotype. This chain links TRBV7-6 with TRBJ2-1; 10 bases line up with TRBD2. The CDR3 consists of 16 residues. Germline trimming cut 2 bases from V and 7 bases from J; bases unmatched to any gene: 8. Germline-derived CDR1 and CDR2 are SGHVS and FNYEAQ. This CDR3 is CASSLIASGSGNEQFF. The CDR3 region has the DNA TGTGCCAGCAGCTTAATAGCTAGCGGGAGCGGTAATGAGCAGTTCTTC. The whole variable domain, filled in from reference TRBV7-6 and TRBJ2-1, reads GAGVSQSPRYKVTKRGQDVALRCDPISGHVSLYWYRQALGQGPEFLTYFNYEAQQDKSGLPNDRFSAERPEGSISTLTIQRTEQRDSAMYRCASSLIASGSGNEQFFGPGTRLTVL.

This clonotype was detected a few times. V and J are TRBV7-9 and TRBJ2-1, with 9 positions matching TRBD1. CDR1 is SEHNR, CDR2 FQNEAQ, per germline (reference sequence). The V gene end was trimmed by 4 bases and the J gene end by 8 bases; junction bases not matched to a gene: 6. The CDR3 extends over 14 amino acids. CDR3 residues: CASSYRDREHEQFF. The CDR3 nucleotides are TGTGCCAGCAGCTATAGGGACAGGGAGCATGAGCAGTTCTTC.

This clonotype was found a few times. The chain is built from TRBV4-2 and TRBJ2-3, with 9 bases lining up with TRBD2. The CDR3 is made up of 19 amino acids. Germline lookup yields CDR1 LGHNA and CDR2 YNFKEQ. J was trimmed by 3 bases and V by 1 base; bases with no gene match: 14. In nucleotides, the CDR3 is TGTGCCAGCAGCCAAGTTCGAGCGGGGGGCCCTAGCCAAACAGATACGCAGTATTTT. Residues: CASSQVRAGGPSQTDTQYF.

The chain joins TRBV9 to TRBJ2-2; 10 nucleotides line up with TRBD1. CDR1 and CDR2 (germline): SGDLS, YYNGEE. V was clipped by 3 bases and J by 5 bases; unmatched bases: 7. This CDR3 is 16 amino acids long. The CDR3 DNA reads TGTGCCAGCAGCGCAAGCGGGACAGGGGTTACCGGGGAGCTGTTTTTT. Protein product: CASSASGTGVTGELFF.

This clonotype has just a few counts. This chain joins TRBV20-1 and TRBJ2-4; possible D gene TRBD1, 5 bases. The length of the CDR3 is 14 residues. The V end was cut by 3 bases, the J end by 5 bases, with 14 bases between. Germline-derived CDR1 and CDR2 are DFQATT and SNEGSKA (reference sequence). CDR3 coding DNA: TGCAGTGCTAGGACAGCCTTAAACCAAAACATTCAGTACTTC. Amino acid sequence: CSARTALNQNIQYF.

V and J are TRBV7-2 and TRBJ2-1; D uncertain. CDR3 length equals 13 residues. The germline V gene encodes CDR1 SGHTA and CDR2 FQGNSA. The V and J ends lost 5 bases and 6 bases respectively, with 11 bases between them. CDR3 loop: CASSPGSTNEQFF. The CDR3 nucleotides read TGTGCCAGCAGCCCAGGTAGCACCAATGAGCAGTTCTTC. Combining the CDR3 with reference TRBV7-2 and TRBJ2-1 gives the whole variable domain GAGVSQSPSNKVTEKGKDVELRCDPISGHTALYWYRQSLGQGLEFLIYFQGNSAPDKSGLPSDRFSAERTGGSVSTLTIQRTQQEDSAVYLCASSPGSTNEQFFGPGTRLTVL.

This clonotype has just a few counts. This chain links TRBV7-6 with TRBJ2-2, with a tentative D call TRBD1 (6 bases). This CDR3 region has 17 residues. Germline lookup yields CDR1 SGHVS and CDR2 FNYEAQ. Trimming shortened V by 5 bases and J by 0 bases, and 16 bases separated the two germline ends. For the CDR3, the DNA is TGTGCCAGCAGCCCAACCCCGGACAGCGCGAACACCGGGGAGCTGTTTTTT. Amino acids: CASSPTPDSANTGELFF.

The chain is built from TRBV10-3 and TRBJ2-7; D is perhaps TRBD2 (7 bases). This CDR3 is built from 14 residues. The germline CDR1 and CDR2 sequences are ENHRY and SYGVKD. Deletions cut 1 base from V and 3 bases from J, with 10 bases between. CDR3 sequence: CAISEWEGDYEQYF. DNA for the CDR3: TGTGCCATCAGTGAGTGGGAGGGGGACTACGAGCAGTACTTC.

This clonotype was seen more than once but under ten times. The J gene is TRBJ2-7, the V gene TRBV27; 8 bases are a match to TRBD1. This CDR3 is 14 amino acids long. Trimming at V came to 9 bases and at J to 7 bases, leaving 14 bases not matched to a gene. Germline assignment: CDR1 MNHEY and CDR2 SMNVEV (reference sequence). The CDR3 nucleotides are TGTGCCAGTATCGGGACAGGACCCCGGGTGGAGCAGTACTTC. It codes for CASIGTGPRVEQYF.

The chain recombines TRBV28 with TRBJ1-1; a weak D match, TRBD1 (5 bases). The germline V gene has CDR1 MDHEN and CDR2 SYDVKM. The V gene lost 4 bases and the J gene lost 1 base, with 10 bases spanning the gap. CDR3 size: 14 residues. CDR3 protein: CASSSWGKNTEAFF. The CDR3 coding sequence is TGTGCCAGCAGTTCGTGGGGGAAGAACACTGAAGCTTTCTTT.